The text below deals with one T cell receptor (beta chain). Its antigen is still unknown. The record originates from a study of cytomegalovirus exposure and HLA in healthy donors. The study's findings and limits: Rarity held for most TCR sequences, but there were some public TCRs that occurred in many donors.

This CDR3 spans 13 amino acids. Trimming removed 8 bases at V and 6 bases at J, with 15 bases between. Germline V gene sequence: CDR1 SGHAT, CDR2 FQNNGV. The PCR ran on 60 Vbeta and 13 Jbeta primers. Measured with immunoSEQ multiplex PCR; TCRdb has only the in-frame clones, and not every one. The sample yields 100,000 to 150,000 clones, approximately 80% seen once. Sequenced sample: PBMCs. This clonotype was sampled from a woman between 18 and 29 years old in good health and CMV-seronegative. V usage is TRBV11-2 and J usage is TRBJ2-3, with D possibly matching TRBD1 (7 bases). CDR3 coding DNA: TGTGCCAGCCGGGACAGCGGGCCCGATACGCAGTATTTT. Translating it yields CASRDSGPDTQYF.